This TCR beta chain was obtained from a study of blood T cell repertoires in COVID-19. Whole-study context: Acute-phase and convalescent COVID-19 samples originated in the United States, Italy and Spain. Nucleic acid was either cDNA or gDNA, and it came from T cells, B-cell-depleted T cells, or PBMCs.

CDR1 is MNHEY and CDR2 is SVGAGI in the germline V gene. The CDR3 extends over 15 amino acids. With 6 bases clipped from V and 11 bases from J, the junction kept 15 bases outside the gene matches. Sequencing was performed with immunoSEQ multiplex PCR; in TCRdb, only in-frame clones are kept and a portion is missing. The sample has fewer than 700,000 clones, roughly nine tenths seen once. V and J are TRBV6-5 and TRBJ1-3; 8 bases agree with TRBD1. The sequence derives from a woman between 50 and 59 years old with COVID-19, enrolled during active disease. The sequenced sample consisted of peripheral blood. The CDR3 here is CASRGAGTGYSAIYF. The CDR3 DNA follows: TGTGCCAGCAGGGGAGCCGGGACAGGTTACTCAGCCATATATTTT.